The clone carrying this T cell receptor beta chain has ten or more counts. Its antigen is still unknown. This sample stems from a study of identical twins. The study, taken as a whole, reports: Insertions were reduced in abundant cord blood beta clonotypes but not in memory repertoires. Conclusions rested on cross-sectional statistics rather than following the same donors. The degree of excess twin sharing was weaker in beta out-of-frame sequences.

TCRdb analysed the 5' RACE reads with MiXCR anew, one entry per CDR3 protein. This table has approximately 600,000 distinct CDR3 sequences, 7% to 7.5% appearing once. Germline CDR1 LGHNA, CDR2 YNFKEQ. The V and J ends lost 3 bases and 6 bases, in that order; junction bases with no gene match: 9. CDR3 length: 16 residues. The same data also went into a second study, on yellow fever vaccine responses in identical twins.

The sequencing input was PBMCs. The chain has TRBV4-2 and TRBJ2-3; 10 nucleotides agree with TRBD1. This clonotype was obtained from a woman younger than 35 in good health. The CDR3 coding sequence is TGTGCCAGCAGCCAGGCCGGGACAGGGGAGGTGGATACGCAGTATTTT. Translating it yields CASSQAGTGEVDTQYF.